The 10 T cell receptor beta chains in this list originate from one sample, sequenced in a study of cytomegalovirus exposure and HLA in healthy donors. The study ran its PCR with 60 Vbeta and 13 Jbeta primers. Assay used: immunoSEQ multiplex PCR; TCRdb lists only in-frame clones, some missing. The sample includes 200,000 to 250,000 clones, 82% seen only once; the top ten take about 2.5%. Sequencing was carried out using PBMCs. The receptors originated from a woman in her thirties or forties in good health and CMV-seronegative.

CDR3 sequence: CASSKGYGTGSDEQYF. Written as DNA, the CDR3 is TGTGCCAGCAGCAAAGGGTACGGGACAGGGAGCGACGAGCAGTACTTC. The rearrangement links TRBV21-1 to TRBJ2-7; the table assigns TRBD1, which was not confirmed against the DNA. TRBV21-1 is shown as a pseudogene. The CDR3 length is 16 residues.

The gene calls are TRBV7-2 and TRBJ2-5, with 12 bases lining up with TRBD1. This CDR3 has 17 amino acids. Germline values: CDR1 SGHTA, CDR2 FQGNSA. Trimming took 5 bases from V and 6 from J; bases not matched to a gene: 13. The DNA for the CDR3 is TGTGCCAGCAGCCCAGGCCCCGGGACAGGGGGCATGAAGACCCAGTACTTC. Its translation is CASSPGPGTGGMKTQYF.

CDR3 in DNA: TGCGCCAGCAGCTTGGGGCCGAACGGGGAGCTGTTTTTT. This sequence encodes CASSLGPNGELFF. This sequence joins TRBV5-1 and TRBJ2-2; D call uncertain. V shed 0 bases and J shed 7 bases, with 7 bases lying between them. In germline, CDR1 is SGHRS, CDR2 YFSETQ. The CDR3 has 13 residues.

This clone was seen a single time. The chain joins TRBV28 to TRBJ1-1; TRBD1 might be the D (5 bases). The germline CDR1 and CDR2 sequences are MDHEN and SYDVKM. V lost 5 bases, J lost 5 bases, and 15 bases lay in between. This CDR3 comprises 14 residues. The CDR3 reads CASSAGPLGTEAFF. The CDR3 bases are TGTGCCAGCAGTGCGGGACCCCTGGGGACTGAAGCTTTCTTT.

The J gene is TRBJ1-2, the V gene TRBV28; 8 positions match TRBD1. Looked up from germline, CDR1 is MDHEN and CDR2 is SYDVKM. The CDR3 is made up of 14 amino acids. V shed 6 bases and J 7 bases; nucleotides not matched to a gene: 10. The CDR3 bases are TGTGCCAGCAGACCCGGACAGGGTGGTTCTGGCTACACCTTC. It is translated as CASRPGQGGSGYTF.

This chain links TRBV27 with TRBJ2-5; 8 positions match TRBD2. The J call is in doubt because the DNA end fits TRBJ2-7 better. Per germline, CDR1 MNHEY and CDR2 SMNVEV (reference sequence). This CDR3 is 16 amino acids long. The chain's CDR3 is CASSFSSGTSSYEQYF. CDR3 DNA: TGTGCCAGCAGTTTTTCTTCCGGGACTAGTTCCTACGAGCAGTACTTC.

The chain combines TRBV18 with TRBJ1-5; 9 bases are shared with TRBD1. Trimming at V came to 3 bases and at J to 3 bases, leaving 3 bases not matched to a gene. This CDR3 region has 15 residues. Germline V gives CDR1 KGHSH, CDR2 LQKENI. CDR3 residues: CASSPGQGDNQPQHF. CDR3 DNA: TGTGCCAGCTCACCGGGACAGGGTGACAATCAGCCCCAGCATTTT.

The rearrangement links TRBV7-2 to TRBJ2-7; TRBD2 matches at 13 bases. The CDR3 contains 15 residues. CDR1 and CDR2 (germline): SGHTA, FQGNSA. The V segment lost 5 bases and the J segment 2 bases; nucleotides outside the gene matches: 3. This CDR3 is CASSMGLAGTYEQYF. In DNA form, the CDR3 reads TGTGCCAGCAGCATGGGACTAGCGGGAACCTACGAGCAGTACTTC. The full variable domain, completed using reference TRBV7-2 and TRBJ2-7, is GAGVSQSPSNKVTEKGKDVELRCDPISGHTALYWYRQSLGQGLEFLIYFQGNSAPDKSGLPSDRFSAERTGGSVSTLTIQRTQQEDSAVYLCASSMGLAGTYEQYFGPGTRLTVT.

The chain couples TRBV19 to TRBJ1-1; 8 positions agree with TRBD1. CDR1 and CDR2 from the germline V gene are LNHDA and SQIVND (reference sequence). After removal of 8 bases from V and 11 bases from J, the junction contained 7 bases not matched to a gene. The CDR3 runs to 11 residues. CDR3 sequence (DNA): TGTGCCAGTGGGAGGACAGGGTCGGCTTTCTTT. Its translation is CASGRTGSAFF.

The gene calls are TRBV18 and TRBJ2-7; weak D call: TRBD1 (6 bases). The CDR3 is 14 residues long. Germline CDR1 KGHSH, CDR2 LQKENI. The V end lost 0 bases, the J end lost 3 bases, and 9 bases lay between the germline ends. CDR3 sequence (DNA): TGTGCCAGCTCACCACCTGGACAGATCTACGAGCAGTACTTC. It yields the protein CASSPPGQIYEQYF.